This is a list of T cell receptor beta chains from one sample in a study of blood T cell repertoires in COVID-19. Measured with immunoSEQ multiplex PCR; TCRdb has only the in-frame clones, and not every one. The sample has fewer than 350,000 clones; about 85% are singletons. The specimen was peripheral blood. These receptors came from a woman aged 50 to 65 with active or convalescent COVID-19. Both conserved end residues are part of each CDR3. A D gene is named only where the DNA matches it firmly. A clone size is listed for some rows: how often the clone was seen (once, few, many), or a class if it is expanded.

clone_size j_call d_call v_call cdr3_nt cdr3_aa
NA TRBJ2-5 NA TRBV24-1 TGTGCCACCAGTGATTTCGGACTGGACCAAGAGACCCAGTACTTC CATSDFGLDQETQYF
NA TRBJ2-1 NA TRBV18 TGTGCCAGCTCAGGCTTCAATGAGCAGTTCTTC CASSGFNEQFF
NA TRBJ2-1 NA TRBV5-6 TGTGCCAGCAGCTTGTCCTCTCCCAATGAGCAGTTCTTC CASSLSSPNEQFF
NA TRBJ2-2 NA TRBV5-4 TGTGCCAGCAGCCCTTACACCGGGGAGCTGTTTTTT CASSPYTGELFF
NA TRBJ1-2 TRBD1 TRBV18 TGTGCCAGCTCATCTCAGGGGGCTCACTATGGCTACACCTTC CASSSQGAHYGYTF
NA TRBJ1-2 NA TRBV28 TGTGCCAGCAGTTCATCGACAGGATTCTATGGCTACACCTTC CASSSSTGFYGYTF
NA TRBJ1-4 NA TRBV28 TGTGCCAGCAGTCCCCGAGGCAAATCTAATGAAAAACTGTTTTTT CASSPRGKSNEKLFF
few TRBJ2-1 TRBD2 TRBV6-2/TRBV6-3 TGTGCCAGCAGTTACGGGACTAGCCTCAATGAGCAGTTCTTC CASSYGTSLNEQFF
NA TRBJ1-3 TRBD1 TRBV2 TGTGCCAGCAGTGTGGCCGGACAGGGGGCAAACACCATATATTTT CASSVAGQGANTIYF
NA TRBJ2-1 NA TRBV6-6 TGTGCCAGCAGTTACACAGGCGGTTTCAATGAGCAGTTCTTC CASSYTGGFNEQFF
NA TRBJ1-3 TRBD1 TRBV18 TGTGCCAGCTCACCACTACCGAACCCTCACAGGGGGCTCTCTGGAAACACCATATATTTT CASSPLPNPHRGLSGNTIYF
NA TRBJ2-5 NA TRBV12-5 TGTGCTAGTGGGTTCGGGGAGACCCAGTACTTC CASGFGETQYF
NA TRBJ1-5 TRBD1 TRBV28 TGTGCCAGCAGAGGGGACAGGGGAAGCAATCAGCCCCAGCATTTT CASRGDRGSNQPQHF
few TRBJ2-2 NA TRBV7-3 TGTGCCAGCAGCCGGAATCCGGGACTCAACACCGGGGAGCTGTTTTTT CASSRNPGLNTGELFF
NA TRBJ2-3 NA TRBV7-8 TGTGCCAGCAGCTCGGTTGAGCGGACCCCTAGCACAGATACGCAGTATTTT CASSSVERTPSTDTQYF